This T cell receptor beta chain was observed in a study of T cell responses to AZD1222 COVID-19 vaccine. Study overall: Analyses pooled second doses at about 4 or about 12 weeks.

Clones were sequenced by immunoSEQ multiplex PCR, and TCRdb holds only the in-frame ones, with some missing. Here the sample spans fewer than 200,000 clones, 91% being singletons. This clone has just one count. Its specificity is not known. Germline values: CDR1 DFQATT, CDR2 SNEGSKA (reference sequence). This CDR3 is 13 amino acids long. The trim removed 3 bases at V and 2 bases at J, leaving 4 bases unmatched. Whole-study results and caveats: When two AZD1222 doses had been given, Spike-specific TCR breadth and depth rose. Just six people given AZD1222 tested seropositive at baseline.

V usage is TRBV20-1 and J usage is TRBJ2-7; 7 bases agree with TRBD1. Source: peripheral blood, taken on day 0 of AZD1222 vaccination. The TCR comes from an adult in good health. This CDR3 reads CSASLDRPYEQYF. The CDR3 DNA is TGCAGTGCTAGTTTGGACAGGCCCTACGAGCAGTACTTC.